This TCR beta chain was recovered during a study of blood T cell repertoires in COVID-19. Study as a whole: COVID-19 samples from acute and convalescent phases originated in the United States, Italy and Spain. Nucleic acid was either cDNA or gDNA, and it came from T cells, B-cell-depleted T cells, or PBMCs.

Authors' methods: For nucleated cells, counts were estimated from reference gene primer amplification. Sequencing was performed with immunoSEQ multiplex PCR; in TCRdb, only in-frame clones are kept and a portion is missing. V, J and clone size are taken as reported in that table, and D and trimming were inferred from the DNA itself. The data contain 380,000 or so clones, 81% of them singletons. CDR3 length: 15 amino acids. CDR1 and CDR2 (germline): SGHDN, FVKESK. V lost 4 bases to trimming and J lost 5 bases; unmatched junction nucleotides: 10. The sequence was obtained from a human donor with acute or convalescent COVID-19. The donor label of this sample is uncertain. The chain links TRBV14 to TRBJ2-7, with TRBD1 matching 8 bases. Sample: peripheral blood. The CDR3 loop reads CASSLRQGINDEQYF. The CDR3 DNA follows: TGTGCCAGCAGCCTTCGACAGGGGATTAACGACGAGCAGTACTTC.